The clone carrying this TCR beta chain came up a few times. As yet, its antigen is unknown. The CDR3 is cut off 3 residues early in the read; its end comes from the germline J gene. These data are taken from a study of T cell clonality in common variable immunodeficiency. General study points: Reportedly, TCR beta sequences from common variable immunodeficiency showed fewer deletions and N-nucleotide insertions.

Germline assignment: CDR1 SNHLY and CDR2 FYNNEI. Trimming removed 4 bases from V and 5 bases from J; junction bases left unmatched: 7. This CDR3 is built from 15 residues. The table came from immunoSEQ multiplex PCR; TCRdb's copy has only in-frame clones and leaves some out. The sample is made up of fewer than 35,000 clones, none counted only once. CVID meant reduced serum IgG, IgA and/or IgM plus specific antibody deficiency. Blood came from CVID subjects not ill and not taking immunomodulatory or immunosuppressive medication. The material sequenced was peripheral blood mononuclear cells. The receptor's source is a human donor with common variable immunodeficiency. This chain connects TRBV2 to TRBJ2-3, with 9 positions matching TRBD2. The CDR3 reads CASSASGGTIDTQYF. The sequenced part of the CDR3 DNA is TGTGCCAGCAGTGCGAGCGGGGGGACTATAGATACG.